A single T cell receptor beta chain is shown here with its context. 5'RACE primed from the constant segment yielded TCR alpha and TCR beta cDNA libraries bearing sample barcodes and UMIs. A single record per CDR3 protein comes from TCRdb applying MiXCR to the 5' RACE reads. Of fewer than 650,000 distinct CDR3 sequences listed, approximately 21% are singletons. This sample was taken from a study of T-cell memory formation after mild COVID-19. This CDR3 has 17 amino acids. Trimming took 3 bases from V and 5 from J, leaving 22 bases between them. Sequenced input: PBMCs or a T cell subset sorted from them (not recorded which). The chain uses TRBV12-3 or TRBV12-4 and TRBJ1-2; tentatively, D is TRBD1 (5 bases). The sequence came from an adult woman who had mild COVID-19 (a few samples of this study predate the infection). Cell type and time point are not known. The CDR3 coding sequence is TGTGCCAGCAGTTTGACGGGGGGTGCGGGTATAGGGTATGGCTACACCTTC. It translates to CASSLTGGAGIGYGYTF.